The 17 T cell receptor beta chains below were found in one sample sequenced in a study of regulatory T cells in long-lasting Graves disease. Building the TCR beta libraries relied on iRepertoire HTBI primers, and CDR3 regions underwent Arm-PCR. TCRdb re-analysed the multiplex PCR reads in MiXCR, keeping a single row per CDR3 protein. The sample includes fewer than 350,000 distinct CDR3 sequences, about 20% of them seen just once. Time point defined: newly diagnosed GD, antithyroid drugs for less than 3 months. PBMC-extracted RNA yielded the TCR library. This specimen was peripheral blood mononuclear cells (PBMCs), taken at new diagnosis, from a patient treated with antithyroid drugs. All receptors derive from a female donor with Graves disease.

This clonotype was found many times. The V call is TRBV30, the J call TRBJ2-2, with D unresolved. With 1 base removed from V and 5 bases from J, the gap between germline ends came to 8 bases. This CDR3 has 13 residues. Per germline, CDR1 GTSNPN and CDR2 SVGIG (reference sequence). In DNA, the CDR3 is TGTGCCTGGAGTGGTCAGTATACCGGGGAGCTGTTTTTT. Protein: CAWSGQYTGELFF.

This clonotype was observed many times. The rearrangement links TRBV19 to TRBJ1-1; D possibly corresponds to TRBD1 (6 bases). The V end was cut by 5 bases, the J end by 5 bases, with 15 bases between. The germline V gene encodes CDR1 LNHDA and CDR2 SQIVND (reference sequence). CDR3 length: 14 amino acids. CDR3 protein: CASSPQGRETEAFF. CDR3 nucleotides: TGTGCCAGTAGTCCCCAGGGGAGGGAGACTGAAGCTTTCTTT.

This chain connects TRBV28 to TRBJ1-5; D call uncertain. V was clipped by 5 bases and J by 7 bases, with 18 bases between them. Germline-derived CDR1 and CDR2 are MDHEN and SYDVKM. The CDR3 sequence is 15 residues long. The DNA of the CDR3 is TGTGCCAGCAGTCCCCCGGAACAGATTATCCAGCCCCAGCATTTT. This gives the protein CASSPPEQIIQPQHF.

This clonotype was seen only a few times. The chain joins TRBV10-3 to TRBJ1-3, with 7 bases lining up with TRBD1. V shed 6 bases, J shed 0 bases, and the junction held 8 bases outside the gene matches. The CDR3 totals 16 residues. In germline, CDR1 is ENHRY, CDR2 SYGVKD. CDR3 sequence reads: CAISGTALSSGNTIYF. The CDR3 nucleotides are TGTGCCATCAGCGGGACAGCTCTTAGCTCTGGAAACACCATATATTTT.

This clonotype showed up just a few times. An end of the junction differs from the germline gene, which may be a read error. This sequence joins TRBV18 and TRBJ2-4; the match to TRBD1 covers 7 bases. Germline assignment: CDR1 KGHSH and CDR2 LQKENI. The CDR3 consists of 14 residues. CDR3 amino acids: CASSPARDSQRGDF. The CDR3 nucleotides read TGTGCCAGCTCACCTGCCCGGGACAGCCAACGTGGGGACTTC.

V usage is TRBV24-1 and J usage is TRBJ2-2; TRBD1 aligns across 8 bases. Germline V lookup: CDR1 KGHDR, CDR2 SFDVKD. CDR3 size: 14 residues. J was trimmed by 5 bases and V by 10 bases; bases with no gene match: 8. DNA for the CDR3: TGTGCCACAGCCGGGACAGGCAAAACCGGGGAGCTGTTTTTT. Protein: CATAGTGKTGELFF.

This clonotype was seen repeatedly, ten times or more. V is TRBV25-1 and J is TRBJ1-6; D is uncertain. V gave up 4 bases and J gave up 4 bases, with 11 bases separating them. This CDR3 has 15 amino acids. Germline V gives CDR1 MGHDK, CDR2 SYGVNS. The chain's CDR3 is CASSAPPPYNSPLHF. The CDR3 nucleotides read TGTGCCAGCAGTGCCCCCCCGCCATATAATTCACCCCTCCACTTT.

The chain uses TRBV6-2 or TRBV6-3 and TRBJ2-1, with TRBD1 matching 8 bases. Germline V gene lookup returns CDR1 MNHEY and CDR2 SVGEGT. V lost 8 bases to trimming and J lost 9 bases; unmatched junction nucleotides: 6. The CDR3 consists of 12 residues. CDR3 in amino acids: CASSTGVAEQFF. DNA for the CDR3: TGTGCCAGCTCGACAGGGGTTGCTGAGCAGTTCTTC.

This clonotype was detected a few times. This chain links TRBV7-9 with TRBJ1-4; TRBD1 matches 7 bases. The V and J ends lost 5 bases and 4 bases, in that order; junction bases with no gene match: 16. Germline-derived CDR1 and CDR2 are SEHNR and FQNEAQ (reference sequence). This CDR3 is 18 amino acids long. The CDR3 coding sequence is TGTGCCAGCAGCCCAAGAATCCCCCACAGGGGAGATAATGAAAAACTGTTTTTT. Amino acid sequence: CASSPRIPHRGDNEKLFF.

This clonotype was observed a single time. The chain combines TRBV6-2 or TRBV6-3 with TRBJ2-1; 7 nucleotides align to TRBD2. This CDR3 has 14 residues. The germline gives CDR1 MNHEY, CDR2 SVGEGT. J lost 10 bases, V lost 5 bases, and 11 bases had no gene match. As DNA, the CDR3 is TGTGCCAGCAGTGATCTCCAGCCGGGAGGCGAGCAGTTCTTC. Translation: CASSDLQPGGEQFF.

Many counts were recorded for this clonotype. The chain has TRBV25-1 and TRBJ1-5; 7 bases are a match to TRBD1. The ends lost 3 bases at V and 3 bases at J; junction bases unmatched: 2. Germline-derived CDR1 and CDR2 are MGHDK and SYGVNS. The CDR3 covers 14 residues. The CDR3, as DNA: TGTGCCAGCAGTGAGGGACAGAACAATCAGCCCCAGCATTTT. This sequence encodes CASSEGQNNQPQHF.

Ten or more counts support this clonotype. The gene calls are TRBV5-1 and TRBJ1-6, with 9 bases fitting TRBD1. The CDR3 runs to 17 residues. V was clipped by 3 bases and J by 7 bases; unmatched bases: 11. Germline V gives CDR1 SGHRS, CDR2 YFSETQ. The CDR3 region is CASSSRPLGQGNSPLHF. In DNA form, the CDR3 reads TGCGCCAGCAGCTCACGCCCTTTAGGACAGGGGAATTCACCCCTCCACTTT.

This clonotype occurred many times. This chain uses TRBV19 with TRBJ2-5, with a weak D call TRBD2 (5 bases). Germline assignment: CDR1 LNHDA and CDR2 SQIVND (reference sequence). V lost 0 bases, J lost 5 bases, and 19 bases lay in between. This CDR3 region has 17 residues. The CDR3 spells CASSIDRGTSQVETQYF. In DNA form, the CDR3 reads TGTGCCAGTAGTATAGATCGTGGCACTAGTCAGGTGGAGACCCAGTACTTC. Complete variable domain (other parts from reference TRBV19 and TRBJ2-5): DGGITQSPKYLFRKEGQNVTLSCEQNLNHDAMYWYRQDPGQGLRLIYYSQIVNDFQKGDIAEGYSVSREKKESFPLTVTSAQKNPTAFYLCASSIDRGTSQVETQYFGPGTRLLVL.

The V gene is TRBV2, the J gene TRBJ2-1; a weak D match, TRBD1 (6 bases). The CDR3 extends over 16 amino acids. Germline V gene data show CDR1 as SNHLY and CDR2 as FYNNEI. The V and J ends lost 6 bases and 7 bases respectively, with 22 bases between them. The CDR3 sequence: CASRNWGQGSGNEQFF. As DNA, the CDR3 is TGTGCCAGCAGGAACTGGGGGCAGGGTTCTGGGAATGAGCAGTTCTTC.

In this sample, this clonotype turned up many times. The CDR3 sequence: CASSLPVNSGSDTQYF. The DNA for the CDR3 is TGTGCCAGCAGTTTGCCGGTTAATAGCGGGAGTGATACGCAGTATTTT. This chain connects TRBV12-3 or TRBV12-4 to TRBJ2-3, with 9 nucleotides matching TRBD2. V was pared by 3 bases and J by 6 bases, with 10 bases of the junction left unmatched. There are 16 residues in the CDR3.

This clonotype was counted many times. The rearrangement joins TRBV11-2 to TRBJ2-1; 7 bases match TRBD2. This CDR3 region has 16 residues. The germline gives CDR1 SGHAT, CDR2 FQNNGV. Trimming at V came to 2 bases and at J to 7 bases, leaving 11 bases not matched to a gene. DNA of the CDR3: TGTGCCAGCAGCTTATATAGGGAGGGGAGGGAGAATGAGCAGTTCTTC. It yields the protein CASSLYREGRENEQFF.

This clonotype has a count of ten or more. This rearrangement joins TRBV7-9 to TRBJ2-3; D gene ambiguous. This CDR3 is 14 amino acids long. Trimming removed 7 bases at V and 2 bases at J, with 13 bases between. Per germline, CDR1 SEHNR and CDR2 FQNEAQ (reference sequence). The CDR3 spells CASILAWDTDTQYF. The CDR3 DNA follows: TGTGCCAGCATCCTTGCGTGGGACACAGATACGCAGTATTTT. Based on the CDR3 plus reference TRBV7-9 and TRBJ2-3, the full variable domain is DTGVSQNPRHKITKRGQNVTFRCDPISEHNRLYWYRQTLGQGPEFLTYFQNEAQLEKSRLLSDRFSAERPKGSFSTLEIQRTEQGDSAMYLCASILAWDTDTQYFGPGTRLTVL.